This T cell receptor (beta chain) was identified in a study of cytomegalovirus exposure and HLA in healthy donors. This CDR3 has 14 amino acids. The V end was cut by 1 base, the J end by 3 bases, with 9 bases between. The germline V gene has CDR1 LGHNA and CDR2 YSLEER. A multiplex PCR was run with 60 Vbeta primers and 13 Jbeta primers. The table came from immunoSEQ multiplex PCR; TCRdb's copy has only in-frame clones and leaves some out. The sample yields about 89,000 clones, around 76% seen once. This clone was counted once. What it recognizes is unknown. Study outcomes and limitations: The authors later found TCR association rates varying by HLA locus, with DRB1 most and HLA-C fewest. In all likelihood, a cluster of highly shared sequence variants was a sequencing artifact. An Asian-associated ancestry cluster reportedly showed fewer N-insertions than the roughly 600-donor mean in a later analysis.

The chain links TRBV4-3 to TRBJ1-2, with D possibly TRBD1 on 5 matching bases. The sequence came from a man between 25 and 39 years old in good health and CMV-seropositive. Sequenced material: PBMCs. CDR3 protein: CASSQVRADYGYTF. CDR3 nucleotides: TGCGCCAGCAGCCAAGTCAGGGCGGACTATGGCTACACCTTC.